The rows below give T cell receptor beta chains drawn from one sample of a study of blood T cell repertoires in COVID-19. Sequencing used immunoSEQ multiplex PCR; TCRdb keeps in-frame clones, though not all of them. Of about 58,000 clones in the sample, approximately 83% were seen once. Sample: peripheral blood. Receptors originate from an elderly man with COVID-19, enrolled during active disease. CDR3s include the opening cysteine and the closing phenylalanine or tryptophan. D genes are given only for firm matches.

cdr3_nt: TGTGCCACATCGGGACTAGCGGGAGTTGGGGATACGCAGTATTTT
cdr3_aa: CATSGLAGVGDTQYF
v_call: TRBV24-1
d_call: TRBD2
j_call: TRBJ2-3

cdr3_nt: TGCGCCAGCAGCTCCACGGGACTCAACTACAATGAGCAGTTCTTC
cdr3_aa: CASSSTGLNYNEQFF
v_call: TRBV5-1
d_call: .
j_call: TRBJ2-1

cdr3_nt: TGTGCCAGCAGCTTAAGTCCCAGCGGGGGGGGCGCAGATACGCAGTATTTT
cdr3_aa: CASSLSPSGGGADTQYF
v_call: TRBV7-3
d_call: TRBD2
j_call: TRBJ2-3

cdr3_nt: TGTGCCAGCACGAAGGCGGGGGGGGCGGGAGTGGAGTATTTT
cdr3_aa: CASTKAGGAGVEYF
v_call: TRBV2
d_call: TRBD2
j_call: TRBJ2-3

cdr3_nt: TGCGCCAGCAGCTTGAACGGGTTAATCTTCGTCGAGAATTCACCCCTCCACTTT
cdr3_aa: CASSLNGLIFVENSPLHF
v_call: TRBV5-1
d_call: .
j_call: TRBJ1-6

cdr3_nt: TGTGCCAGCAGCTTGGGACTGATCTCTGGGGCCAACGTCCTGACTTTC
cdr3_aa: CASSLGLISGANVLTF
v_call: TRBV7-8
d_call: .
j_call: TRBJ2-6

cdr3_nt: TGTGCCAGCAGCCTTACAGGGGGCGATTCACCCCTCCACTTT
cdr3_aa: CASSLTGGDSPLHF
v_call: TRBV7-2
d_call: TRBD1
j_call: TRBJ1-6

cdr3_nt: TGTGCCAGCAGCTTGGCAAGTCTCGGACAGCCCTTTAACACTGAAGCTTTCTTT
cdr3_aa: CASSLASLGQPFNTEAFF
v_call: TRBV5-5
d_call: .
j_call: TRBJ1-1

cdr3_nt: TGTGCCACCAGTGACCGGGACTCTGGAAACACCATATATTTT
cdr3_aa: CATSDRDSGNTIYF
v_call: TRBV24-1
d_call: .
j_call: TRBJ1-3

cdr3_nt: TGTGCCACCAGTGACTCTAGAGGACTAGGGTACAATGAGCAGTTCTTC
cdr3_aa: CATSDSRGLGYNEQFF
v_call: TRBV24-1
d_call: TRBD2
j_call: TRBJ2-1

cdr3_nt: TGTGCCTGGAGTTTGTTTGGCGGAAGTTCCAGCACAGATACGCAGTATTTT
cdr3_aa: CAWSLFGGSSSTDTQYF
v_call: TRBV30
d_call: .
j_call: TRBJ2-3

cdr3_nt: TGTGCCACCAGCAGAACAGGATTCGAAAACACCATATATTTT
cdr3_aa: CATSRTGFENTIYF
v_call: TRBV15
d_call: .
j_call: TRBJ1-3

cdr3_nt: TGTGCCAGCAGCTTCCCCGCAGGGGATGGCTACACCTTC
cdr3_aa: CASSFPAGDGYTF
v_call: TRBV7-2
d_call: .
j_call: TRBJ1-2